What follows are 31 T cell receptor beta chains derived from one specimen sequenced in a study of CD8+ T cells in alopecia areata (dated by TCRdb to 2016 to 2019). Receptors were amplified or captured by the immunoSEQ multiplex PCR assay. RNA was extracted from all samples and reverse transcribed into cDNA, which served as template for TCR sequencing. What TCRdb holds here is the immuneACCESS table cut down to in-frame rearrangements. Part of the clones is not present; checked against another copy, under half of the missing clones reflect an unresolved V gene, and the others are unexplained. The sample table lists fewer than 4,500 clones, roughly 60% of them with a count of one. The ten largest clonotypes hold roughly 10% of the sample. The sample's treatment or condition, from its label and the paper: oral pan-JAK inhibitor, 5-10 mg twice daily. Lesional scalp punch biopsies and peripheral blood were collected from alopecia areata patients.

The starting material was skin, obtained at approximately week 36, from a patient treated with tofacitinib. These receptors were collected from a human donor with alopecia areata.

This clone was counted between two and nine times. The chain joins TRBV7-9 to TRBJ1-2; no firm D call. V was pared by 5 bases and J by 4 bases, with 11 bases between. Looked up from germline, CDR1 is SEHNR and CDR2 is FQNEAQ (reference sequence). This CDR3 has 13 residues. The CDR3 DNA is TGTGCCAGCAGCCCAGGAATAGCCTATGGCTACACCTTC. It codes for CASSPGIAYGYTF.

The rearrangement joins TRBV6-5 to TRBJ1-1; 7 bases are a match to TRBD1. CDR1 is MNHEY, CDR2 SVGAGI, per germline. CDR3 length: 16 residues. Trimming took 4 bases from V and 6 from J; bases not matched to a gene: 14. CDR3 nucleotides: TGTGCCAGCAGTTTTTCGGACAGGCCCAAACTGGCTGAAGCTTTCTTT. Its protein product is CASSFSDRPKLAEAFF.

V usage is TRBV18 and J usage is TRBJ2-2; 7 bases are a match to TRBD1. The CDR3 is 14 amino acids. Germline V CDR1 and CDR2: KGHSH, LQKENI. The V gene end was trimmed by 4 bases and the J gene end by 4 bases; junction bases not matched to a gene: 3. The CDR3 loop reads CASSQGQTTGELFF. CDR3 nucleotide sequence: TGTGCCAGCTCACAGGGACAGACCACCGGGGAGCTGTTTTTT.

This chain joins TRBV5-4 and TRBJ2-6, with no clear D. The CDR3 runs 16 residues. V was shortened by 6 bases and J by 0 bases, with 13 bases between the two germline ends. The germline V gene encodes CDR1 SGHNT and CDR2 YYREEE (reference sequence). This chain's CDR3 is CASTSSSTSGANVLTF. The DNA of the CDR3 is TGTGCCAGCACCTCCTCATCGACCTCTGGGGCCAACGTCCTGACTTTC. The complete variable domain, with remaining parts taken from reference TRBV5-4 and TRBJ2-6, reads ETGVTQSPTHLIKTRGQQVTLRCSSQSGHNTVSWYQQALGQGPQFIFQYYREEENGRGNFPPRFSGLQFPNYSSELNVNALELDDSALYLCASTSSSTSGANVLTFGAGSRLTVL.

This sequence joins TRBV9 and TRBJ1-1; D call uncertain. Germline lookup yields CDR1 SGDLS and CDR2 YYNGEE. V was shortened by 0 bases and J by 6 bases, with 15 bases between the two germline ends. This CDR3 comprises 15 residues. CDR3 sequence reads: CASSVGYGAYAEAFF. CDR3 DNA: TGTGCCAGCAGCGTAGGGTACGGAGCCTACGCTGAAGCTTTCTTT.

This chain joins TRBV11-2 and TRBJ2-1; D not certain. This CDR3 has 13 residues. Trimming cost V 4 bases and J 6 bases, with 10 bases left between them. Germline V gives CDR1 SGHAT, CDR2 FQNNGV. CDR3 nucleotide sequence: TGTGCCAGCAGCTCCCCTTCTTTCAATGAGCAGTTCTTC. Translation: CASSSPSFNEQFF. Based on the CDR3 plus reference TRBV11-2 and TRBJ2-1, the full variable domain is EAGVAQSPRYKIIEKRQSVAFWCNPISGHATLYWYQQILGQGPKLLIQFQNNGVVDDSQLPKDRFSAERLKGVDSTLKIQPAKLEDSAVYLCASSSPSFNEQFFGPGTRLTVL.

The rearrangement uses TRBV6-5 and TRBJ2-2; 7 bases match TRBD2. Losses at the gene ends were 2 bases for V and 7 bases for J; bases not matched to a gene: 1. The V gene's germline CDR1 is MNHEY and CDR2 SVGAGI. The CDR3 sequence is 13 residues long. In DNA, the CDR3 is TGTGCCAGCAGTTACCGGGGGGACGGGGAGCTGTTTTTT. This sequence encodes CASSYRGDGELFF.

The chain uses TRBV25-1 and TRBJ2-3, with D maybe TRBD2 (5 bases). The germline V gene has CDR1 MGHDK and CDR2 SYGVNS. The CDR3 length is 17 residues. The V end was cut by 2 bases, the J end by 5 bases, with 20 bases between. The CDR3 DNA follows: TGTGCCAGCAGTGAAAGCTGGGTCAGCGGTGGGGTAGATACGCAGTATTTT. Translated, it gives CASSESWVSGGVDTQYF.

CDR3 loop: CASSTTGAREQYF. CDR3 sequence (DNA): TGTGCCAGCAGTACGACAGGGGCGAGAGAGCAGTACTTC. The chain couples TRBV2 to TRBJ2-7; 8 bases line up with TRBD1. V was clipped by 5 bases and J by 7 bases; unmatched bases: 7. The V gene's germline CDR1 is SNHLY and CDR2 FYNNEI. The CDR3 spans 13 residues.

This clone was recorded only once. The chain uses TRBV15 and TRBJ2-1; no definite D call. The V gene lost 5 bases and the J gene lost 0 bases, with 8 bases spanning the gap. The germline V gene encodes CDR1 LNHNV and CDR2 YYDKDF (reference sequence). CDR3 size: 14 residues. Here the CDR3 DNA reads TGTGCCACCAGCGACTTCAGCTCCTACAATGAGCAGTTCTTC. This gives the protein CATSDFSSYNEQFF. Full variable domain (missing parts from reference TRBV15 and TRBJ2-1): DAMVIQNPRYQVTQFGKPVTLSCSQTLNHNVMYWYQQKSSQAPKLLFHYYDKDFNNEADTPDNFQSRRPNTSFCFLDIRSPGLGDTAMYLCATSDFSSYNEQFFGPGTRLTVL.

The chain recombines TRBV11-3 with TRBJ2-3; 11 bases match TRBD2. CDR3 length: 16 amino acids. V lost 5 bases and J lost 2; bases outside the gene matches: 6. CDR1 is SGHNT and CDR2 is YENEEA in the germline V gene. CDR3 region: CASSHGTSGFTDTQYF. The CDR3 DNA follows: TGTGCCAGCAGCCATGGGACTAGCGGATTCACAGATACGCAGTATTTT.

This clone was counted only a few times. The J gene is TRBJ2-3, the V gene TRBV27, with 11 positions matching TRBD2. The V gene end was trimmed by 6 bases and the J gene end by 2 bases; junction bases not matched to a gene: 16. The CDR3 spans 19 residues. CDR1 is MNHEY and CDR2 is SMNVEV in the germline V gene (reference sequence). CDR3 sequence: CASSKSAGSGLADTDTQYF. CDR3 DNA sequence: TGTGCCAGCAGCAAATCGGCCGGCTCGGGACTAGCGGACACAGATACGCAGTATTTT.

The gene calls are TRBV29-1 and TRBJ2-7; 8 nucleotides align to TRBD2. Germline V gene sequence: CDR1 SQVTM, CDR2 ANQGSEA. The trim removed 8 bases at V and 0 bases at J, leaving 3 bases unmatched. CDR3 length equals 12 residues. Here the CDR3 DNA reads TGCAGCATCGGACTAGCCTCCTACGAGCAGTACTTC. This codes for CSIGLASYEQYF.

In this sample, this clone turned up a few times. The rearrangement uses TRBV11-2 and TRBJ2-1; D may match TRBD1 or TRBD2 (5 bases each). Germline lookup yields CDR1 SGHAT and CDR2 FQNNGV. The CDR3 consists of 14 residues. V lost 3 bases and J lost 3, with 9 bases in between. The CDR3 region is CASSFWGSYNEQFF. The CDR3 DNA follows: TGTGCCAGCAGCTTCTGGGGGAGCTACAATGAGCAGTTCTTC. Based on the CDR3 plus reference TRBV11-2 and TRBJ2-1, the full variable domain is EAGVAQSPRYKIIEKRQSVAFWCNPISGHATLYWYQQILGQGPKLLIQFQNNGVVDDSQLPKDRFSAERLKGVDSTLKIQPAKLEDSAVYLCASSFWGSYNEQFFGPGTRLTVL.

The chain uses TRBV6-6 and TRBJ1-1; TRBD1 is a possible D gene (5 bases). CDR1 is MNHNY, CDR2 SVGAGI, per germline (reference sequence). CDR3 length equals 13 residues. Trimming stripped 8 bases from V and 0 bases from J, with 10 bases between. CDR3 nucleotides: TGTGCCAGCCATCGGGGCCTGAACACTGAAGCTTTCTTT. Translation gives CASHRGLNTEAFF.

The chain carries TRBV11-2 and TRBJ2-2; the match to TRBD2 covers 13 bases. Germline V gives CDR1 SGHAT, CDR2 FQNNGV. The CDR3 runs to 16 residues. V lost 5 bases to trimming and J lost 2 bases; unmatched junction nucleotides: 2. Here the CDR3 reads CASSRTSGRNTGELFF. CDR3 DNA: TGTGCCAGCAGCCGGACTAGCGGGAGAAACACCGGGGAGCTGTTTTTT. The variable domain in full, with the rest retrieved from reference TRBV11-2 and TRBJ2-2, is EAGVAQSPRYKIIEKRQSVAFWCNPISGHATLYWYQQILGQGPKLLIQFQNNGVVDDSQLPKDRFSAERLKGVDSTLKIQPAKLEDSAVYLCASSRTSGRNTGELFFGEGSRLTVL.

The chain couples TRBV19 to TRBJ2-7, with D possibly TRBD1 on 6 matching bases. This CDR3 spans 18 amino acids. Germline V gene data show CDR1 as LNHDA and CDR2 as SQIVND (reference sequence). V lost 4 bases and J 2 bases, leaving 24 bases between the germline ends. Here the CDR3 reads CASSKAPGTQHNTYEQYF. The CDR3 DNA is TGTGCCAGTAGTAAGGCCCCGGGGACACAGCATAACACCTACGAGCAGTACTTC.

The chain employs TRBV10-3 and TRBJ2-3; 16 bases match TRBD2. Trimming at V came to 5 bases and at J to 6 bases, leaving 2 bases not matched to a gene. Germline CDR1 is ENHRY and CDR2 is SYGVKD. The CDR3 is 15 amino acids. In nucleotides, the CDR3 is TGTGCCATCAGTCCGGGACTAGCGGGAGGGGATACGCAGTATTTT. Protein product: CAISPGLAGGDTQYF.

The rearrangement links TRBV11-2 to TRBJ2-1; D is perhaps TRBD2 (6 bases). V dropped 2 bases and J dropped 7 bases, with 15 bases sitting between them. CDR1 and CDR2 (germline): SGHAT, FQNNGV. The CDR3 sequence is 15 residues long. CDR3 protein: CASSLLSPRGNEQFF. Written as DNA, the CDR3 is TGTGCCAGCAGCTTACTATCCCCGCGGGGAAATGAGCAGTTCTTC.

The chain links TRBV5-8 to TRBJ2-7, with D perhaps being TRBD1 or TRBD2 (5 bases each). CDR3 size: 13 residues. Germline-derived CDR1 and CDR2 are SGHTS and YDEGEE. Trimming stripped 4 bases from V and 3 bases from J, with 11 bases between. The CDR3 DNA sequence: TGTGCCAGCAGCCACGGGACGGACTACGAGCAGTACTTC. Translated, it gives CASSHGTDYEQYF.

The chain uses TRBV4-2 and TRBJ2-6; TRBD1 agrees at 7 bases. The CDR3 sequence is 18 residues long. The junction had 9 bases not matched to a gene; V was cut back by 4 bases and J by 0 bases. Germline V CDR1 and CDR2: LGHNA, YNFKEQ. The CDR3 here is CASSPSGTESSGANVLTF. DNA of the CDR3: TGTGCCAGCAGCCCATCCGGGACAGAGTCCTCTGGGGCCAACGTCCTGACTTTC.

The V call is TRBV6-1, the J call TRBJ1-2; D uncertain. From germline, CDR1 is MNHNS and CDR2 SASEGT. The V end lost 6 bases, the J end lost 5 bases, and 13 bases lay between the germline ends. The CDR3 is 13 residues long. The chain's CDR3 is CASSHSGDYGYTF. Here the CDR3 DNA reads TGTGCCAGCAGCCATTCAGGCGATTATGGCTACACCTTC.

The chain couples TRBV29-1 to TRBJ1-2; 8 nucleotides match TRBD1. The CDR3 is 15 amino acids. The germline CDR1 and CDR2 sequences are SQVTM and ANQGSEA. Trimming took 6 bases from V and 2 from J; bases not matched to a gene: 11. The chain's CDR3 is CSVGTGDSRNYGYTF. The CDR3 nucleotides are TGCAGCGTGGGGACAGGCGACTCGAGGAACTATGGCTACACCTTC.

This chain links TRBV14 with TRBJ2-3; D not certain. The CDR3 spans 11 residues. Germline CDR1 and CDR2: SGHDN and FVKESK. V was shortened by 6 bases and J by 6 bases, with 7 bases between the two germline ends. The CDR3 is CASSLGDTQYF. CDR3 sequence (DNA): TGTGCCAGCAGTCTTGGTGATACGCAGTATTTT. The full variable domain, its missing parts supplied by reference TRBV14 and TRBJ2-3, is EAGVTQFPSHSVIEKGQTVTLRCDPISGHDNLYWYRRVMGKEIKFLLHFVKESKQDESGMPNNRFLAERTGGTYSTLKVQPAELEDSGVYFCASSLGDTQYFGPGTRLTVL.

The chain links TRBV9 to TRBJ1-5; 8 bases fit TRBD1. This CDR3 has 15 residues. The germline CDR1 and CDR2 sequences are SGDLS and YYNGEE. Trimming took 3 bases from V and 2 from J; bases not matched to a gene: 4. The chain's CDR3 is CASSATGARNQPQHF. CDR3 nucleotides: TGTGCCAGCAGCGCGACAGGGGCCCGCAATCAGCCCCAGCATTTT.

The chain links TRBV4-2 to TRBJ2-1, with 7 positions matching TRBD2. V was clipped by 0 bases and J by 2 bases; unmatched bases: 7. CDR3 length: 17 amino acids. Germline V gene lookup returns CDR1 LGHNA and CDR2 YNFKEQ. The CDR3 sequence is CASSQDSAGAPYNEQFF. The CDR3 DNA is TGTGCCAGCAGCCAAGATTCGGCGGGAGCCCCCTACAATGAGCAGTTCTTC.

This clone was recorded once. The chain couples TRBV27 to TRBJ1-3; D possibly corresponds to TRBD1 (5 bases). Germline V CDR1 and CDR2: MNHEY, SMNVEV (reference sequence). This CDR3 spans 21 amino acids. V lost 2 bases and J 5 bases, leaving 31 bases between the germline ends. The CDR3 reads CASSLTPPTGRTTTRRNTIYF. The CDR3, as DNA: TGTGCCAGCAGTTTAACCCCCCCCACAGGCCGCACGACAACTCGCAGAAACACCATATATTTT.

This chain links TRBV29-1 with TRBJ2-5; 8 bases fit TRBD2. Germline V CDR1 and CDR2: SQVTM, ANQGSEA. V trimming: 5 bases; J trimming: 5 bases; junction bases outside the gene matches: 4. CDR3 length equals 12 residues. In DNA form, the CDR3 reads TGCAGCGTTAGCGGGAGTACTGAGACCCAGTACTTC. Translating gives CSVSGSTETQYF.

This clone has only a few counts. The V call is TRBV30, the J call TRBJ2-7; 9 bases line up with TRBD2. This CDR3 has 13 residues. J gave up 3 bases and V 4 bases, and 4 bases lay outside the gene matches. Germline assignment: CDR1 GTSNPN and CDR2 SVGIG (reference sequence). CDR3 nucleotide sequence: TGTGCCTGGAAGACTAGCGGCGGCTACGAGCAGTACTTC. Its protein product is CAWKTSGGYEQYF.

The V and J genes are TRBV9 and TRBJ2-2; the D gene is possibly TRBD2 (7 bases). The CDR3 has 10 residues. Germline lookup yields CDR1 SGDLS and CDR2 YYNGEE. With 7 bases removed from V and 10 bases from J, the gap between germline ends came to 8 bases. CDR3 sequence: CASGGAELFF. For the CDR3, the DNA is TGTGCCAGCGGGGGGGCGGAGCTGTTTTTT.

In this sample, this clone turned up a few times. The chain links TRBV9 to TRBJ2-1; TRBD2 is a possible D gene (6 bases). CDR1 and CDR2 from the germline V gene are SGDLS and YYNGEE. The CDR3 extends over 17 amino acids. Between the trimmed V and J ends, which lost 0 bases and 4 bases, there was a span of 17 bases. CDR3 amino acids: CASSVVPLTGAYNEQFF. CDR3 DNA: TGTGCCAGCAGCGTAGTCCCCTTAACGGGAGCATACAATGAGCAGTTCTTC.